The clone carrying this T cell receptor beta chain was seen a few times. The antigen is unknown. TCRdb recomputed calls from the reads with MiXCR, one row per CDR3 protein. The sample holds fewer than 550,000 distinct CDR3 sequences, more than 20% seen once. The source of the sample is a study of T cell repertoires in cytomegalovirus infection. Study summary: TCR beta signatures that were public indicated CMV infection and matching HLA type.

Overall study findings and caveats: Dominating the ex vivo response were HLA-C-restricted CMV-specific TCR beta clonotypes.

Deletions cut 2 bases from V and 4 bases from J, with 9 bases between. This CDR3 is 14 amino acids long. Germline V gives CDR1 ENHRY, CDR2 SYGVKD. The material sequenced was PBMCs. This clonotype originated in a human donor in good health (CMV status not recorded). Some clones in this sample may be carry-over from other donors' samples. The chain joins TRBV10-3 to TRBJ2-1; D gene unclear. Here the CDR3 DNA reads TGTGCCATCAGTGAGAATACAATGTACAATGAGCAGTTCTTC. It encodes CAISENTMYNEQFF.